The clone carrying this TCR beta chain appeared many times. What it binds is unknown. The entry originates in a study of prognosis after radiotherapy for stage I lung cancer. Looking at the study overall: Several patients had oligometastatic NSCLC after their primary tumor was surgically resected, and 15 or so patients had newly diagnosed primary stage I lung tumors. A few patients receiving radiotherapy then developed distant metastases (median approximately 7 months), with approximately 15 showing no significant progression. Study-wide results and limits: Metastatic and non-metastatic patients reportedly diverged in TRBV and TRBJ gene usage. It was in patients who developed distant metastases that Shannon entropy after stereotactic body radiation therapy was lower.

J gave up 5 bases and V 6 bases, and 4 bases lay outside the gene matches. Germline CDR1 reads SNHLY; CDR2 reads FYNNEI. The CDR3 spans 13 residues. From genomic DNA, TCR beta CDR3 was amplified by two-round multiplex PCR. Primers targeting each individual TRBV and TRBJ gene were applied in first-round PCR. TCRdb itself ran the multiplex PCR reads through MiXCR, one entry per CDR3 protein. This sample has about 17,000 distinct CDR3 sequences, with over 25% found just once. The starting material was PBMCs, obtained before or after stereotactic body radiation therapy (not recorded which). This TCR derives from a donor of 50 years or more with non-small cell lung cancer. The chain has TRBV2 and TRBJ1-5; the match to TRBD1 covers 7 bases. CDR3 amino acids: CASRSRGYQPQHF. In DNA form, the CDR3 reads TGTGCCAGCAGATCCAGGGGGTATCAGCCCCAGCATTTT. The full variable domain, with the rest looked up from reference TRBV2 and TRBJ1-5, is EPEVTQTPSHQVTQMGQEVILRCVPISNHLYFYWYRQILGQKVEFLVSFYNNEISEKSEIFDDQFSVERPDGSNFTLKIRSTKLEDSAMYFCASRSRGYQPQHFGDGTRLSIL.